Listed here are 18 T cell receptor beta chains from one sample, sequenced in a study of T cell responses to AZD1222 COVID-19 vaccine. Method: immunoSEQ multiplex PCR; TCRdb's copy keeps in-frame clones and lacks some. The sample comprises 150,000 to 200,000 clones, over 85% of which are singletons, and roughly 2.5% rests with the top ten. The sample consisted of peripheral blood, taken on day 0 of AZD1222 vaccination. The receptors were gathered from an adult in good health.

The chain links TRBV13 to TRBJ2-5; TRBD1 is a possible D gene (5 bases). Trimming cost V 0 bases and J 8 bases, with 16 bases left between them. CDR1 and CDR2 from the germline V gene are PRHDT and FYEKMQ (reference sequence). This CDR3 is built from 15 residues. The CDR3 nucleotides are TGTGCCAGCAGCTTAGGGCAGGGAATAGGCAAAACCCAGTACTTC. Protein product: CASSLGQGIGKTQYF. Combining the CDR3 with reference TRBV13 and TRBJ2-5 gives the whole variable domain AAGVIQSPRHLIKEKRETATLKCYPIPRHDTVYWYQQGPGQDPQFLISFYEKMQSDKGSIPDRFSAQQFSDYHSELNMSSLELGDSALYFCASSLGQGIGKTQYFGPGTRLLVL.

The rearrangement links TRBV18 to TRBJ1-2; D perhaps matches TRBD1 (5 bases). The germline V gene has CDR1 KGHSH and CDR2 LQKENI. The CDR3 is made up of 14 amino acids. With 5 bases removed from V and 9 bases from J, the gap between germline ends came to 19 bases. This chain's CDR3 is CASSLGRALPSYTF. The CDR3 DNA reads TGTGCCAGCTCATTAGGCAGGGCGCTTCCCAGCTACACCTTC.

This clone was found a few times. The chain has TRBV5-1 and TRBJ1-6; no clear D gene. The CDR3 length is 13 residues. Germline assignment: CDR1 SGHRS and CDR2 YFSETQ. Trimming removed 4 bases at V and 7 bases at J, with 9 bases between. The CDR3 is CASSIEGNSPLHF. The CDR3 DNA is TGCGCCAGCAGCATCGAAGGAAATTCACCCCTCCACTTT.

For the CDR3, the DNA is TGTGCCAGCAGCTTGGAAGGGTCCGGGGGCACTGAAGCTTTCTTT. This encodes CASSLEGSGGTEAFF. This sequence joins TRBV5-4 and TRBJ1-1; tentatively, D is TRBD1 (5 bases). V was pared by 0 bases and J by 4 bases, with 13 bases between. Germline CDR1 reads SGHNT; CDR2 reads YYREEE (reference sequence). The CDR3 covers 15 residues.

V and J are TRBV27 and TRBJ1-1, with 8 bases lining up with TRBD1. The CDR3 is made up of 14 amino acids. V lost 3 bases to trimming and J lost 4 bases; unmatched junction nucleotides: 4. Germline V gives CDR1 MNHEY, CDR2 SMNVEV (reference sequence). CDR3 in DNA: TGTGCCAGCAGTTTTAGTACAGGGGGCACTGAAGCTTTCTTT. Translated, it gives CASSFSTGGTEAFF.

The DNA for the CDR3 is TGTGCCAGCAGCTCCCGGGGAACCTCTGGGGCCAACGTCCTGACTTTC. It encodes CASSSRGTSGANVLTF. The chain carries TRBV5-5 and TRBJ2-6; maybe TRBD2 (5 bases). The CDR3 consists of 16 residues. Looked up from germline, CDR1 is SGHKS and CDR2 is YYEKEE (reference sequence). V lost 3 bases and J lost 0, with 10 bases in between. Together with reference TRBV5-5 and TRBJ2-6, the CDR3 gives the full variable domain: DAGVTQSPTHLIKTRGQQVTLRCSPISGHKSVSWYQQVLGQGPQFIFQYYEKEERGRGNFPDRFSARQFPNYSSELNVNALLLGDSALYLCASSSRGTSGANVLTFGAGSRLTVL.

J is TRBJ1-2 and V is TRBV11-2; D is unclear. V dropped 1 base and J dropped 1 base, with 7 bases sitting between them. Germline loops: CDR1 SGHAT, CDR2 FQNNGV. The CDR3 has 14 amino acids. In DNA, the CDR3 is TGTGCCAGCAGCTTAGTTGGGTTTAACTATGGCTACACCTTC. As protein: CASSLVGFNYGYTF. The full variable domain, in which reference TRBV11-2 and TRBJ1-2 provide the parts outside the CDR3, is EAGVAQSPRYKIIEKRQSVAFWCNPISGHATLYWYQQILGQGPKLLIQFQNNGVVDDSQLPKDRFSAERLKGVDSTLKIQPAKLEDSAVYLCASSLVGFNYGYTFGSGTRLTVV.

The chain joins TRBV7-6 to TRBJ1-2; D not certain. V shed 1 base and J shed 0 bases, with 9 bases lying between them. The CDR3 runs 15 residues. The germline gives CDR1 SGHVS, CDR2 FNYEAQ. This CDR3 reads CASSLGSAANYGYTF. DNA of the CDR3: TGTGCCAGCAGCTTAGGGTCAGCTGCTAACTATGGCTACACCTTC. The whole variable domain, remainder taken from reference TRBV7-6 and TRBJ1-2, is GAGVSQSPRYKVTKRGQDVALRCDPISGHVSLYWYRQALGQGPEFLTYFNYEAQQDKSGLPNDRFSAERPEGSISTLTIQRTEQRDSAMYRCASSLGSAANYGYTFGSGTRLTVV.

V is TRBV18 and J is TRBJ2-7; 9 bases fit TRBD2. Germline V gene data show CDR1 as KGHSH and CDR2 as LQKENI. This CDR3 contains 16 residues. J lost 2 bases, V lost 1 base, and 6 bases had no gene match. CDR3 amino acids: CASSPLAGDGAYEQYF. The CDR3 DNA sequence: TGTGCCAGCTCACCACTAGCGGGAGACGGAGCCTACGAGCAGTACTTC.

V gene TRBV7-8 combines with J gene TRBJ2-2, with D hard to call. The CDR3 is 13 residues long. Looked up from germline, CDR1 is SGHVS and CDR2 is FQNEAQ. V was cut by 3 bases and J by 2 bases, with 4 bases left in between. The CDR3 DNA reads TGTGCCAGCAGCTTTAAAAACACCGGGGAGCTGTTTTTT. This encodes CASSFKNTGELFF.

CDR3 protein: CATSDPPPGTGDYNEQFF. The CDR3 nucleotides read TGTGCCACCAGTGATCCTCCCCCCGGGACAGGGGATTACAATGAGCAGTTCTTC. The V gene is TRBV24-1, the J gene TRBJ2-1; 10 bases are a match to TRBD1. Unmatched junction bases numbered 11, after V lost 3 bases and J lost 4 bases. The length of the CDR3 is 18 residues. Germline-derived CDR1 and CDR2 are KGHDR and SFDVKD.

The chain recombines TRBV7-2 with TRBJ2-2; TRBD2 aligns across 12 bases. Trimming removed 4 bases from V and 6 bases from J; junction bases left unmatched: 9. CDR1 and CDR2 from the germline V gene are SGHTA and FQGNSA. The CDR3 extends over 17 amino acids. The DNA of the CDR3 is TGTGCCAGCAGCTCAACCCGACTAGCGGGAGAAGCCGGGGAGCTGTTTTTT. It translates to CASSSTRLAGEAGELFF.

The chain uses TRBV5-1 and TRBJ1-6; D is unclear. The CDR3 sequence is 15 residues long. Trimming took 0 bases from V and 10 from J, leaving 14 bases between them. CDR1 and CDR2 (germline): SGHRS, YFSETQ. The CDR3 sequence is CASSLEEGSGSPLHF. CDR3 sequence (DNA): TGCGCCAGCAGCTTGGAAGAGGGCAGTGGCTCACCCCTCCACTTT.

This chain connects TRBV6-5 to TRBJ1-1; D is possibly TRBD1 (5 bases). This CDR3 is 13 amino acids long. CDR1 is MNHEY and CDR2 is SVGAGI in the germline V gene. V lost 6 bases, J lost 4 bases, and 12 bases lay in between. The CDR3 DNA sequence: TGTGCCAGCAGGGAGAGGGGACGCACTGAAGCTTTCTTT. Translation gives CASRERGRTEAFF.

This clone was detected a few times. This sequence joins TRBV4-1 and TRBJ1-4; D call uncertain. Germline values: CDR1 MGHRA, CDR2 YSYEKL. V lost 3 bases and J lost 6, with 8 bases in between. The CDR3 totals 13 residues. CDR3 loop: CASSHRAHEKLFF. As DNA, the CDR3 is TGCGCCAGCAGCCACCGAGCCCATGAAAAACTGTTTTTT.

J is TRBJ2-3 and V is TRBV5-4; D possibly corresponds to TRBD1 (5 bases). CDR1 is SGHNT and CDR2 is YYREEE in the germline V gene (reference sequence). V was cut by 0 bases and J by 4 bases, with 9 bases left in between. The CDR3 covers 14 residues. The CDR3 spells CASSLGRVADTQYF. The CDR3 region has the DNA TGTGCCAGCAGCTTGGGCAGGGTGGCAGATACGCAGTATTTT.

The V gene is TRBV11-3, the J gene TRBJ2-1; 8 bases agree with TRBD2. Germline trimming cut 5 bases from V and 2 bases from J; bases unmatched to any gene: 8. This CDR3 has 16 amino acids. Germline V gene sequence: CDR1 SGHNT, CDR2 YENEEA. CDR3 DNA: TGTGCCAGCAGCGAAACTAGCGGCTTCGCCTACAATGAGCAGTTCTTC. This translates into CASSETSGFAYNEQFF. The whole variable domain, filled in from reference TRBV11-3 and TRBJ2-1, reads EAGVVQSPRYKIIEKKQPVAFWCNPISGHNTLYWYLQNLGQGPELLIRYENEEAVDDSQLPKDRFSAERLKGVDSTLKIQPAELGDSAVYLCASSETSGFAYNEQFFGPGTRLTVL.

This clone came up a few times. V gene TRBV30 combines with J gene TRBJ2-1; 11 bases map to TRBD1. The CDR3 consists of 16 residues. The junction had 7 bases not matched to a gene; V was cut back by 2 bases and J by 4 bases. Germline CDR1 and CDR2: GTSNPN and SVGIG (reference sequence). The CDR3 protein is CAWSSYGTGGYNEQFF. CDR3 nucleotides: TGTGCCTGGAGTAGTTACGGGACAGGGGGTTACAATGAGCAGTTCTTC.